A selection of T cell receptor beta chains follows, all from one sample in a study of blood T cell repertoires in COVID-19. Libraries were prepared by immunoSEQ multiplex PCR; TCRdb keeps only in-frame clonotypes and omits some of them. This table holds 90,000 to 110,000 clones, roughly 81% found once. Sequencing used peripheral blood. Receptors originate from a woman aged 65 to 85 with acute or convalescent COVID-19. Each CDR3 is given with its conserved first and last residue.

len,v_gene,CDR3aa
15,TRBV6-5,CASSPQGADNSPLHF
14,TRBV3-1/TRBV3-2,CASSQGRGGNTIYF
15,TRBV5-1,CASSLVGGWTYEQYF
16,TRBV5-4,CASSWDRASMNTEAFF
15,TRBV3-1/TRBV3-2,CASSPTVTSNQPQHF
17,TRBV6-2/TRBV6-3,CASSYSLAGVDTGELFF
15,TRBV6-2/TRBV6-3,CASSYVPGGTGELFF
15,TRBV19,CASSPSPAVGETQYF
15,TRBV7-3,CASSGAGQTYNEQFF
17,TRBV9,CASSARDRGRITDTQYF
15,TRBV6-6,CASSYVQGGGNEQYF
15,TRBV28,CASSTGTSGSVEQYF
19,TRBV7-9,CASSLGGGVSESSYNEQFF
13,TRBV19,CASRQGRVSEAFF
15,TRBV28,CASSPVQGTLTEAFF